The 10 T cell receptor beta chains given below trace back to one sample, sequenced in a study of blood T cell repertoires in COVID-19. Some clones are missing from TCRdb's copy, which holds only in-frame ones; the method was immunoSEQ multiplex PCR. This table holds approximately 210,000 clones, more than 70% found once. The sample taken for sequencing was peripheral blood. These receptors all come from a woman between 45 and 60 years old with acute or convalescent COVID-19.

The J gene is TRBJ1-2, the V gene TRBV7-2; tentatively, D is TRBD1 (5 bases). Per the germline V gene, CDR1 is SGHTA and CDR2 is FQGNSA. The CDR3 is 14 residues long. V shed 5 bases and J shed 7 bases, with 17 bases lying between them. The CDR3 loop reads CASSPSRGEGGYTF. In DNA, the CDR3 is TGTGCCAGCAGCCCCTCCCGGGGGGAGGGTGGCTACACCTTC.

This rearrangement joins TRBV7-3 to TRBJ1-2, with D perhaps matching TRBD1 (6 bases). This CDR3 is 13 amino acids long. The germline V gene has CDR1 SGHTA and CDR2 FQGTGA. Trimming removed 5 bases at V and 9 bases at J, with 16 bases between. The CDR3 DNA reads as TGTGCCAGCAGCGGCGGGGGCCCCGGACGCTACACCTTC. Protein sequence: CASSGGGPGRYTF.

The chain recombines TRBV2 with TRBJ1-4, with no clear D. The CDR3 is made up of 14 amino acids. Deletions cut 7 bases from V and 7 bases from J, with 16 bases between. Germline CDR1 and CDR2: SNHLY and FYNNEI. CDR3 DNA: TGTGCCAGCACCCCTTTGACCGCAGGTGAAAAACTGTTTTTT. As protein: CASTPLTAGEKLFF.

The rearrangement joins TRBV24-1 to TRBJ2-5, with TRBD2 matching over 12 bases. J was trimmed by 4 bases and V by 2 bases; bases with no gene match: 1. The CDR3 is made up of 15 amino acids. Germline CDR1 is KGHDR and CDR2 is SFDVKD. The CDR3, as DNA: TGTGCCACCAGTGATTCTAGCGGGAGGGCAGAGACCCAGTACTTC. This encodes CATSDSSGRAETQYF.

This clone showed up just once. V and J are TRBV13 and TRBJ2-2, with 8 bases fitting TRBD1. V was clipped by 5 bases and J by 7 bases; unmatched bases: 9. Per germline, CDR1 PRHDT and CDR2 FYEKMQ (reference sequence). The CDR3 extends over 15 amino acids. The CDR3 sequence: CASSPTPGGHGELFF. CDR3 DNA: TGTGCCAGCAGCCCAACTCCAGGGGGCCACGGGGAGCTGTTTTTT.

The CDR3 loop reads CASSLTGGTEAFF. CDR3 nucleotides: TGTGCCAGCAGCTTAACAGGGGGCACTGAAGCTTTCTTT. V is TRBV5-8 and J is TRBJ1-1, with 8 bases lining up with TRBD1. V was pared by 2 bases and J by 4 bases, with 1 base of the junction left unmatched. In germline, CDR1 is SGHTS, CDR2 YDEGEE. The CDR3 has 13 residues.

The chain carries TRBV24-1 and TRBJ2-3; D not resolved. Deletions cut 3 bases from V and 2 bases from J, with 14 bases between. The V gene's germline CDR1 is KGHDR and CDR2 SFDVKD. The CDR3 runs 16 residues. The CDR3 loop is CATSDRSPAHTDTQYF. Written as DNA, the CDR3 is TGTGCCACCAGTGATCGATCCCCAGCGCACACAGATACGCAGTATTTT.

In DNA, the CDR3 is TGTGCCATCAGCGCGGGAGACGAGACCCAGTACTTC. Translated: CAISAGDETQYF. This chain joins TRBV10-3 and TRBJ2-5; 7 nucleotides agree with TRBD2. V lost 6 bases to trimming and J lost 5 bases; unmatched junction nucleotides: 3. The germline V gene encodes CDR1 ENHRY and CDR2 SYGVKD. The CDR3 consists of 12 residues.

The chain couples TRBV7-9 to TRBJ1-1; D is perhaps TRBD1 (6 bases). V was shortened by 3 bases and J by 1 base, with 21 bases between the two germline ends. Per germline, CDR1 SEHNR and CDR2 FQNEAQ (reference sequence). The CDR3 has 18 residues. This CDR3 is CASSFPGGRRSKNTEAFF. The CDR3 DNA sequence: TGTGCCAGCAGCTTCCCGGGGGGGCGAAGGTCCAAGAACACTGAAGCTTTCTTT.

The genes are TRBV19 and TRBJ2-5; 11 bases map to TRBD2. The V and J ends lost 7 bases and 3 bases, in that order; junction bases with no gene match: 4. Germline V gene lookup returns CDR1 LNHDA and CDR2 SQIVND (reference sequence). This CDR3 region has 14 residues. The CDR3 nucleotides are TGTGCCAGTAAATCACTAGCGGGAGAAGAGACCCAGTACTTC. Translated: CASKSLAGEETQYF.